Listed here are 29 T cell receptor beta chains from one sample, sequenced in a study of blood T cell repertoires in COVID-19. Generated by immunoSEQ multiplex PCR, the TCRdb table keeps only in-frame clones and is missing some. The sample shows around 100,000 clones, 89% of them seen only once. Specimen: peripheral blood. The receptor set was obtained from a man aged 45-65 years with COVID-19, enrolled during active disease.

The V call is TRBV7-6, the J call TRBJ1-5; 10 bases map to TRBD1. The ends lost 3 bases at V and 0 bases at J; junction bases unmatched: 11. Germline values: CDR1 SGHVS, CDR2 FNYEAQ. This CDR3 spans 19 amino acids. The CDR3 loop reads CASSFSPGTGDDSNQPQHF. The CDR3 nucleotides read TGTGCCAGCAGCTTCTCTCCCGGGACAGGGGACGATAGCAATCAGCCCCAGCATTTT.

V is TRBV13 and J is TRBJ2-5, with 7 bases that match TRBD1. J lost 4 bases, V lost 3 bases, and 2 bases had no gene match. Germline V gives CDR1 PRHDT, CDR2 FYEKMQ (reference sequence). This CDR3 spans 13 amino acids. CDR3 DNA: TGTGCCAGCAGCTTCAACAGGGGAGAGACCCAGTACTTC. Translating it yields CASSFNRGETQYF.

As concerns this clone: This CDR3 is also generated by other DNA sequences in the sample. This rearrangement joins TRBV2 to TRBJ1-1; TRBD1 matches 7 bases. V shed 6 bases, J shed 2 bases, and the junction held 6 bases outside the gene matches. The CDR3 is 14 amino acids. Per the germline V gene, CDR1 is SNHLY and CDR2 is FYNNEI. As DNA, the CDR3 is TGTGCCAGCAGCCCCGGGACAGCCAACACTGAAGCTTTCTTT. Encoded protein: CASSPGTANTEAFF.

The V and J genes are TRBV12-3 or TRBV12-4 and TRBJ2-2; 7 bases align to TRBD2. The V gene end was trimmed by 4 bases and the J gene end by 8 bases; junction bases not matched to a gene: 4. The CDR3 is 13 amino acids. CDR3 coding DNA: TGTGCCAGCAGTTCGGGGGGATTTGGGGAGCTGTTTTTT. Its protein is CASSSGGFGELFF.

The chain carries TRBV5-1 and TRBJ1-3; D is perhaps TRBD1 (6 bases). The CDR3 has 16 amino acids. The germline V gene encodes CDR1 SGHRS and CDR2 YFSETQ. Trimming pared 4 bases from V and 1 base from J, leaving 15 bases between. The DNA of the CDR3 is TGCGCCAGCAGCCCATGGACAGTGGGTTCTGGAAACACCATATATTTT. This codes for CASSPWTVGSGNTIYF.

The chain links TRBV27 to TRBJ2-7; no firm D call. Trimming pared 8 bases from V and 0 bases from J, leaving 8 bases between. Germline CDR1 MNHEY, CDR2 SMNVEV (reference sequence). The CDR3 is 12 amino acids. The CDR3: CASASYSYEQYF. The CDR3 DNA sequence: TGTGCCAGCGCGTCCTACTCCTACGAGCAGTACTTC.

CDR3 amino acids: CASSLEAQGNQPQHF. The CDR3 DNA reads as TGTGCCAGCAGCTTAGAAGCACAGGGTAATCAGCCCCAGCATTTT. V and J are TRBV7-6 and TRBJ1-5, with D perhaps matching TRBD1 (6 bases). The CDR3 loop spans 15 amino acids. Germline-derived CDR1 and CDR2 are SGHVS and FNYEAQ. Deletions cut 1 base from V and 4 bases from J, with 11 bases between. Full variable domain (remainder filled in from reference TRBV7-6 and TRBJ1-5): GAGVSQSPRYKVTKRGQDVALRCDPISGHVSLYWYRQALGQGPEFLTYFNYEAQQDKSGLPNDRFSAERPEGSISTLTIQRTEQRDSAMYRCASSLEAQGNQPQHFGDGTRLSIL.

This rearrangement joins TRBV15 to TRBJ2-4; TRBD2 matches 8 bases. Germline CDR1 is LNHNV and CDR2 is YYDKDF (reference sequence). The CDR3 totals 14 residues. Unmatched junction bases numbered 4, after V lost 3 bases and J lost 6 bases. CDR3 bases: TGTGCCACCAGCAGTACGCGGGGGGTAAACATTCAGTACTTC. Its protein is CATSSTRGVNIQYF.

This clone was observed a handful of times. The chain employs TRBV9 and TRBJ2-2; 10 nucleotides agree with TRBD1. CDR1 is SGDLS, CDR2 YYNGEE, per germline. This CDR3 has 16 residues. Trimming at V came to 0 bases and at J to 9 bases, leaving 8 bases not matched to a gene. CDR3 coding DNA: TGTGCCAGCAGCGTAGCGACAGGGGGCCTTATCAGGGAGCTGTTTTTT. As protein: CASSVATGGLIRELFF.

CDR3 sequence (DNA): TGTGCCAGCAGTTTAAGAGGGACCTATAATTCACCCCTCCACTTT. Residues: CASSLRGTYNSPLHF. V and J are TRBV28 and TRBJ1-6; unclear D gene. Germline assignment: CDR1 MDHEN and CDR2 SYDVKM. V was shortened by 2 bases and J by 2 bases, with 7 bases between the two germline ends. The CDR3 spans 15 residues.

The V gene is TRBV3-1 (or the pseudogene TRBV3-2), the J gene TRBJ2-5, with 9 bases that match TRBD2. This CDR3 contains 17 residues. CDR1 and CDR2 (germline): LGHDT, YNNKEL (reference sequence). J was trimmed by 2 bases and V by 3 bases; bases with no gene match: 10. CDR3: CASSHRRGLAGQETQYF. In nucleotides, the CDR3 is TGTGCCAGCAGCCACCGGAGGGGGCTAGCGGGGCAAGAGACCCAGTACTTC.

The gene calls are TRBV11-3 and TRBJ2-2, with a tentative D call TRBD1 (5 bases). CDR1 and CDR2 from the germline V gene are SGHNT and YENEEA. This CDR3 spans 14 amino acids. Trimming cost V 4 bases and J 3 bases, with 9 bases left between them. The CDR3 loop is CASSSWGYTGELFF. In DNA form, the CDR3 reads TGTGCCAGCAGCTCCTGGGGCTACACCGGGGAGCTGTTTTTT. The variable domain in full, completed from reference TRBV11-3 and TRBJ2-2, reads EAGVVQSPRYKIIEKKQPVAFWCNPISGHNTLYWYLQNLGQGPELLIRYENEEAVDDSQLPKDRFSAERLKGVDSTLKIQPAELGDSAVYLCASSSWGYTGELFFGEGSRLTVL.

The sample holds one count of this clone. The chain couples TRBV12-2 to TRBJ2-1; the D segment call TRBD2 is taken from the table without a DNA check. TRBV12-2 is labeled a pseudogene. The CDR3 spans 14 residues. CDR3 residues: CASRLALGGNEQFF. For the CDR3, the DNA is TGTGCAAGTCGCTTAGCGCTGGGGGGCAATGAGCAGTTCTTC.

V usage is TRBV5-6 and J usage is TRBJ2-3; tentative D call: TRBD2 (6 bases). The CDR3 extends over 15 amino acids. Germline lookup yields CDR1 SGHDT and CDR2 YYEEEE. The ends were cut back, 6 bases at V and 3 bases at J, with 17 bases in the middle. CDR3 in DNA: TGTGCCAGCACCGAGGTAGCGGCGACAACAGATACGCAGTATTTT. Translation gives CASTEVAATTDTQYF.

The chain has TRBV2 and TRBJ1-3, with 7 bases identical to TRBD1. V lost 5 bases, J lost 7 bases, and 5 bases stayed unmatched. The CDR3 sequence is 13 residues long. CDR1 SNHLY and CDR2 FYNNEI come from the germline V gene. CDR3 coding DNA: TGTGCCAGCAGTAGGGAACAGGGGAACACCATATATTTT. This translates into CASSREQGNTIYF.

The V and J genes are TRBV19 and TRBJ1-1, with a tentative D call TRBD1 (5 bases). Trimming cost V 1 base and J 6 bases, with 9 bases left between them. Germline V gene data show CDR1 as LNHDA and CDR2 as SQIVND (reference sequence). The CDR3 is 13 amino acids. CDR3 bases: TGTGCCAGTAGTATAGCAGGGTTGCCTGAAGCTTTCTTT. It codes for CASSIAGLPEAFF.

V and J are TRBV28 and TRBJ2-5, with D possibly being TRBD2 (5 bases). Trimming removed 6 bases at V and 0 bases at J, with 11 bases between. CDR3 size: 14 residues. Per the germline V gene, CDR1 is MDHEN and CDR2 is SYDVKM. CDR3 in amino acids: CASSLGLNQETQYF. CDR3 nucleotides: TGTGCCAGCAGCCTAGGACTGAACCAAGAGACCCAGTACTTC.

V usage is TRBV19 and J usage is TRBJ1-5, with 8 bases matching TRBD1. V shed 3 bases and J 5 bases; nucleotides not matched to a gene: 3. The CDR3 has 14 residues. Germline assignment: CDR1 LNHDA and CDR2 SQIVND (reference sequence). For the CDR3, the DNA is TGTGCCAGTAGTATGGACAGGGCTTATCAGCCCCAGCATTTT. This gives the protein CASSMDRAYQPQHF.

The chain couples TRBV3-1 (or the pseudogene TRBV3-2) to TRBJ1-5; D possibly corresponds to TRBD1 (6 bases). Per the germline V gene, CDR1 is LGHDT and CDR2 is YNNKEL (reference sequence). Trimming stripped 3 bases from V and 2 bases from J, with 8 bases between. The CDR3 covers 14 residues. The CDR3 DNA follows: TGTGCCAGCAGCCAGACAGGCGGCAATCAGCCCCAGCATTTT. Translation gives CASSQTGGNQPQHF.

The chain carries TRBV7-6 and TRBJ1-6; possibly TRBD1 for D (5 bases). The CDR3 consists of 14 residues. The germline V gene encodes CDR1 SGHVS and CDR2 FNYEAQ. The V end was cut by 4 bases, the J end by 4 bases, with 8 bases between. The DNA of the CDR3 is TGTGCCAGCAGCTCCAGACAGTATAATTCACCCCTCCACTTT. As protein: CASSSRQYNSPLHF.

The V and J genes are TRBV24-1 and TRBJ1-2, with D hard to call. The CDR3 is 14 residues long. Trimming shortened V by 1 base and J by 7 bases, and 12 bases separated the two germline ends. The V gene's germline CDR1 is KGHDR and CDR2 SFDVKD. CDR3 nucleotides: TGTGCCACCAGTGATTTCCGGCGGGCGAGTGGCTACACCTTC. Translated: CATSDFRRASGYTF.

To note about this clone: Since no conserved phenylalanine or tryptophan closes the CDR3, a read error is the likely cause. The DNA is left out, because the CDR3 cannot be placed on it with certainty; the CDR3 is given as TCRdb lists it. V usage is TRBV3-1 (or the pseudogene TRBV3-2) and J usage is TRBJ1-2; TRBD1 was called by the table and not checked on the DNA. From germline, CDR1 is LGHDT and CDR2 YNNKEL (reference sequence). The CDR3 length is 12 residues, termini included. CDR3 loop: CASSPGQGALTV.

This clone was detected only a few times. The genes are TRBV9 and TRBJ2-1; no clear D gene. The germline V gene encodes CDR1 SGDLS and CDR2 YYNGEE. The CDR3 is 15 residues long. Deletions cut 0 bases from V and 2 bases from J, with 9 bases between. The CDR3 sequence: CASSVVAHPYNEQFF. CDR3 in DNA: TGTGCCAGCAGCGTAGTTGCGCACCCCTACAATGAGCAGTTCTTC.

The chain joins TRBV5-1 to TRBJ2-2, with D unresolved. V was shortened by 0 bases and J by 4 bases, with 7 bases between the two germline ends. The CDR3 is 14 amino acids. Germline values: CDR1 SGHRS, CDR2 YFSETQ. This CDR3 is CASSLDLVTGELFF. In DNA form, the CDR3 reads TGCGCCAGCAGCTTGGATCTAGTCACCGGGGAGCTGTTTTTT.

The chain carries TRBV7-9 and TRBJ1-4; 7 bases are a match to TRBD1. Trimming cost V 5 bases and J 7 bases; bases outside gene matches: 7. Germline V gene sequence: CDR1 SEHNR, CDR2 FQNEAQ (reference sequence). CDR3 length equals 14 residues. The CDR3 DNA reads as TGTGCCAGCAGCCCGACAGGGTATGGTGAAAAACTGTTTTTT. This encodes CASSPTGYGEKLFF. The whole variable domain, remainder taken from reference TRBV7-9 and TRBJ1-4, is DTGVSQNPRHKITKRGQNVTFRCDPISEHNRLYWYRQTLGQGPEFLTYFQNEAQLEKSRLLSDRFSAERPKGSFSTLEIQRTEQGDSAMYLCASSPTGYGEKLFFGSGTQLSVL.

The chain uses TRBV3-1 (or the pseudogene TRBV3-2) and TRBJ2-5; 8 bases map to TRBD2. J gave up 5 bases and V 5 bases, and 4 bases lay outside the gene matches. The germline V gene has CDR1 LGHDT and CDR2 YNNKEL (reference sequence). This CDR3 is 13 amino acids long. CDR3 protein: CASSLAGIETQYF. CDR3 bases: TGTGCCAGCAGCTTAGCGGGGATCGAGACCCAGTACTTC.

The chain joins TRBV7-8 to TRBJ2-5; 12 nucleotides line up with TRBD2. Germline-derived CDR1 and CDR2 are SGHVS and FQNEAQ. This CDR3 is 15 amino acids long. Trimming at V came to 5 bases and at J to 5 bases, leaving 6 bases not matched to a gene. CDR3 loop: CASSPGLAGWETQYF. The CDR3, as DNA: TGTGCCAGCAGCCCCGGACTAGCGGGGTGGGAGACCCAGTACTTC.

In nucleotides, the CDR3 is TGTGCCAGCAGCCAAGATCAACTAGCCCATGAGCAGTTCTTC. It translates to CASSQDQLAHEQFF. The V and J genes are TRBV14 and TRBJ2-1; D is perhaps TRBD2 (6 bases). V gave up 0 bases and J gave up 8 bases, with 11 bases separating them. Germline values: CDR1 SGHDN, CDR2 FVKESK. The CDR3 is made up of 14 amino acids.

The chain combines TRBV18 with TRBJ1-4, with D maybe TRBD1 (6 bases). The germline V gene encodes CDR1 KGHSH and CDR2 LQKENI. Trimming removed 3 bases at V and 12 bases at J, with 29 bases between. The CDR3 runs 18 residues. The CDR3 DNA reads as TGTGCCAGCTCACCCGAAGTATTATCCGGGACATCGAAAGGGGAACTGTTTTTT. Its translation is CASSPEVLSGTSKGELFF. Full variable domain (remainder filled in from reference TRBV18 and TRBJ1-4): NAGVMQNPRHLVRRRGQEARLRCSPMKGHSHVYWYRQLPEEGLKFMVYLQKENIIDESGMPKERFSAEFPKEGPSILRIQQVVRGDSAAYFCASSPEVLSGTSKGELFFGSGTQLSVL.